These 19 T cell receptor beta chains share one sample of origin, sequenced in a study of T cells expressing NK-cell markers. With the 5' RACE reads reprocessed, TCRdb shows one record per CDR3 protein and no DNA. The sample table includes hundreds of thousands of distinct CDR3 sequences. The sequencing input was blood T cells: a sorted CD56 or NKG2C T cell subset, CD4+ or CD8+ T cells, or bulk PBMC T cells (not recorded which). All receptors come from a woman aged 18 to 75 in good health.

The rearrangement joins TRBV7-8 to TRBJ1-1; TCRdb's D gene call, TRBD1, goes unchecked for lack of DNA. This CDR3 has 13 residues. Germline V gene lookup returns CDR1 SGHVS and CDR2 FQNEAQ. The CDR3: CASSLQGLTEAFF.

J is TRBJ1-6 and V is TRBV4-1. Germline CDR1 reads MGHRA; CDR2 reads YSYEKL. The CDR3 extends over 12 amino acids. CDR3 sequence: CASSQERSPLHF.

This rearrangement joins TRBV12-5 to TRBJ1-1; TCRdb reports TRBD1, a call that lacks DNA to check it against. The CDR3 is 13 amino acids. Per the germline V gene, CDR1 is LGHNT and CDR2 is FRNRAP. The CDR3 region is CASGPPMGTEAFF.

The V and J genes are TRBV7-8 and TRBJ2-3. Germline loops: CDR1 SGHVS, CDR2 FQNEAQ. The CDR3 length is 14 residues. CDR3 amino acids: CASSKAGSTDTQYF.

The chain combines TRBV28 with TRBJ2-7; TCRdb indicates TRBD2, and absent DNA this call remains unverified. Germline CDR1 reads MDHEN; CDR2 reads SYDVKM. The CDR3 loop spans 17 amino acids. The CDR3 sequence is CASTLSSLARTSYEQYF.

The V call is TRBV7-2, the J call TRBJ2-5; TCRdb lists TRBD2, though no DNA is available to test this call. CDR1 and CDR2 (germline): SGHTA, FQGNSA. This CDR3 contains 15 residues. The CDR3 region is CASRGTWTKQETQYF.

J is TRBJ2-7 and V is TRBV5-1; TCRdb indicates TRBD1, and absent DNA this call remains unverified. CDR3 length: 15 residues. CDR1 and CDR2 from the germline V gene are SGHRS and YFSETQ. The CDR3: CASSLAGGGPNEQYF.

The chain joins TRBV28 to TRBJ2-7; TCRdb gives TRBD1 as the D gene, but with no DNA this cannot be confirmed. This CDR3 is built from 14 residues. The germline V gene encodes CDR1 MDHEN and CDR2 SYDVKM. CDR3: CASSSTGGVSEQYF.

This chain links TRBV11-1 with TRBJ2-4; TCRdb's D call of TRBD2 is untestable without DNA. The length of the CDR3 is 13 residues. Germline assignment: CDR1 SGHAT and CDR2 FQDESV (reference sequence). CDR3 sequence reads: CASSLGGLDIQYF.

This chain connects TRBV20-1 to TRBJ2-4; there is no DNA to check the TCRdb D call of TRBD1. This CDR3 has 23 amino acids. Germline CDR1 and CDR2: DFQATT and SNEGSKA (reference sequence). The CDR3 reads CSARVTISSLPEGQARVKNIQYF.

The V gene is TRBV6-2 or TRBV6-3, the J gene TRBJ1-2. The length of the CDR3 is 12 residues. Germline values: CDR1 MNHEY, CDR2 SVGEGT. The CDR3 protein is CASSYSTYGYTF.

V gene TRBV19 combines with J gene TRBJ2-6. Germline CDR1 reads LNHDA; CDR2 reads SQIVND (reference sequence). The CDR3 loop spans 16 amino acids. This chain's CDR3 is CASSMGLSSGANVLTF.

The chain links TRBV5-1 to TRBJ2-1; without DNA, the TCRdb call of TRBD1 cannot be checked. Looked up from germline, CDR1 is SGHRS and CDR2 is YFSETQ. This CDR3 comprises 11 residues. The CDR3 region is CASSFGQEQFF.

The J gene is TRBJ2-1, the V gene TRBV5-1; TCRdb picks TRBD1, but there is no DNA to check that call. The CDR3 extends over 15 amino acids. The V gene's germline CDR1 is SGHRS and CDR2 YFSETQ. The CDR3 region is CASSFRQDITYEQFF.

The rearrangement uses TRBV2 and TRBJ2-1; TCRdb's assignment of TRBD2 cannot be checked, as there is no DNA. CDR3 length: 13 amino acids. The germline gives CDR1 SNHLY, CDR2 FYNNEI. CDR3 sequence reads: CASNGLAGAEQFF.

The J gene is TRBJ2-2, the V gene TRBV5-1. The CDR3 runs 15 residues. Germline assignment: CDR1 SGHRS and CDR2 YFSETQ. CDR3 in amino acids: CASSFFLSSTGELFF.

The V call is TRBV19, the J call TRBJ1-5; there is no DNA to check the TCRdb D call of TRBD1. The CDR3 is 15 residues long. The germline CDR1 and CDR2 sequences are LNHDA and SQIVND (reference sequence). The CDR3 reads CASSISQGAVQPQHF.

The chain joins TRBV7-2 to TRBJ1-4; TCRdb indicates TRBD1, and absent DNA this call remains unverified. Germline CDR1 reads SGHTA; CDR2 reads FQGNSA. This CDR3 is 13 amino acids long. The CDR3 reads CASSPGGEEKLFF.

V usage is TRBV5-1 and J usage is TRBJ1-1; TCRdb reports TRBD1, a call that lacks DNA to check it against. The CDR3 extends over 13 amino acids. Germline V gene data show CDR1 as SGHRS and CDR2 as YFSETQ. CDR3: CASSRTGSTEAFF. Full variable domain (remainder filled in from reference TRBV5-1 and TRBJ1-1): KAGVTQTPRYLIKTRGQQVTLSCSPISGHRSVSWYQQTPGQGLQFLFEYFSETQRNKGNFPGRFSGRQFSNSRSEMNVSTLELGDSALYLCASSRTGSTEAFFGQGTRLTVV.